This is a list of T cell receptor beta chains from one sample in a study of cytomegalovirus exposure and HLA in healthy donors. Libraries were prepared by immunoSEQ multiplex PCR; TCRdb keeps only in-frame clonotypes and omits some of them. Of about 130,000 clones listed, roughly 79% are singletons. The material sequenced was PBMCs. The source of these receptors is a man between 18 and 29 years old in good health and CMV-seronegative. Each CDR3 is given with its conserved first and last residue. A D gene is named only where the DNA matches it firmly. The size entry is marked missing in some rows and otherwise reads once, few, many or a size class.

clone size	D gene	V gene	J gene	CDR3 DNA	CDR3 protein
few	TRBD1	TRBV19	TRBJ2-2	TGTGCCAGTACCAGGGACAGGGGGCGGCCCACCGGGGAGCTGTTTTTT	CASTRDRGRPTGELFF
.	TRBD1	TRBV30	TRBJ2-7	TGTGCCTGGAGTGCCGGGACAGGGTATACCTACGAGCAGTACTTC	CAWSAGTGYTYEQYF
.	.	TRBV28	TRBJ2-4	TGTGCCAGCAGTTACAGGGCGGGCAAAAACGTTCAGTACTTC	CASSYRAGKNVQYF
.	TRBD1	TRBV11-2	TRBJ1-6	TGTGCCAGCAGCTTCGGGACAGGGTTTTCACCCCTCCACTTT	CASSFGTGFSPLHF
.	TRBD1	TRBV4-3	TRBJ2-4	TGCGCCAGCAGCCAATCACACAGGGGGAAGGTTCAGTACTTC	CASSQSHRGKVQYF
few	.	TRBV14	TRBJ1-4	TGTGCCAGCAGCCAAGGGAGAGCAACTAATGAAAAACTGTTTTTT	CASSQGRATNEKLFF
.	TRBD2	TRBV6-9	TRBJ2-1	TGTGCCAGCACACTACCACTAGCGGGGGGCCTTAGCTACAATGAGCAGTTCTTC	CASTLPLAGGLSYNEQFF
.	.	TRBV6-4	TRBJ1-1	TGTGCCAGCAGCGCCACTTTTAACACTGAAGCTTTCTTT	CASSATFNTEAFF
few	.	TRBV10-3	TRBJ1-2	TGTGCCATCAGTGAAGTCAGTGACTATGGCTACACCTTC	CAISEVSDYGYTF
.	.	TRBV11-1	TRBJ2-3	TGTGCCAGCATGGGCGGGGCAGATACGCAGTATTTT	CASMGGADTQYF
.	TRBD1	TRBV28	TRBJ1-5	TGTGCCAGCAGTTCGTCGGACAGGCTCAATCAGCCCCAGCATTTT	CASSSSDRLNQPQHF
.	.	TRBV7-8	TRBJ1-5	TGTGCCAGCCACCTCCAGGCGGGGGGCAATCAGCCCCAGCATTTT	CASHLQAGGNQPQHF
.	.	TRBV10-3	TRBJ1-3	TGTGCCATCAGTGACCGGGGGTTCTCTGGAAACACCATATATTTT	CAISDRGFSGNTIYF
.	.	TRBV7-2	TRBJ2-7	TGTGCCAGCAGCTTTCGCTCCTACGAGCAGTACTTC	CASSFRSYEQYF
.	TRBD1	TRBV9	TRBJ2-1	TGTGCCAGCAGCGTGAGCCGGGACAGGGTAATGGATAAGCAGTTCTTC	CASSVSRDRVMDKQFF
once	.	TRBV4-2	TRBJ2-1	TGTGCCAGCAGCCAAGCTGGAGGGGGGGCGTACAATGAGCAGTTCTTC	CASSQAGGGAYNEQFF
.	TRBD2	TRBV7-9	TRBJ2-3	TGTGCCAGCAGCTCTTTTAGCGGGGGGGCAGATACGCAGTATTTT	CASSSFSGGADTQYF
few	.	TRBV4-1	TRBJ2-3	TGCGCCAGCAGCCAAGGACTAGAAGATACGCAGTATTTT	CASSQGLEDTQYF
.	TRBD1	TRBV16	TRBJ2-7	TGTGCCAGCAGCCAATTTGAAGGGACAGCCACATACGAGCAGTACTTC	CASSQFEGTATYEQYF
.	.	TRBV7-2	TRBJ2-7	TGTGCCAGCAGCTTTGGGCAGAGTGCCTACGAGCAGTACTTC	CASSFGQSAYEQYF
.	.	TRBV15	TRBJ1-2	TGTGCCACCAGCAGAGATCTGGGTGGGGGCGACGGCTACACCTTC	CATSRDLGGGDGYTF
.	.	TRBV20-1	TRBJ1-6	TGCAGTGCTAGATCGGGGTCACCCCTCCACTTT	CSARSGSPLHF
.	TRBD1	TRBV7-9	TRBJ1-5	TGTGCCAGCAGCTTAACGTCGACGGGACAGCTGAATCAGCCCCAGCATTTT	CASSLTSTGQLNQPQHF
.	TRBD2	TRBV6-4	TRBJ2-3	TGTGCCAGCAGTCCTTTAGCGGGGAGCAGCACAGATACGCAGTATTTT	CASSPLAGSSTDTQYF
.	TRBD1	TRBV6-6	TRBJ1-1	TGTGCCAGCAGTCGGACAGGGAGAAACACTGAAGCTTTCTTT	CASSRTGRNTEAFF
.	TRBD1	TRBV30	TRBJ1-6	TGTGCCTGGAGTATAAACAGGGGGAGCTCCTATAATTCACTCCTCCACTTT	CAWSINRGSSYNSLLHF
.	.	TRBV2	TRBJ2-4	TGTGCCAGCAGCGGCAGGGCCGGCGGAGCCAAAAACATTCAGTACTTC	CASSGRAGGAKNIQYF
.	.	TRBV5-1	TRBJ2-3	TGCGCCAGCAGCTCGCTAGAGCTCACAGATACGCAGTATTTT	CASSSLELTDTQYF
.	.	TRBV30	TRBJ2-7	TGTGCCCGTGCGAAGGGGGCCTACGAGCAGTACTTC	CARAKGAYEQYF
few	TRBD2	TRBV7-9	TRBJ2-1	TGTGCCAGCAGCTTAGGTTCCCGCGGGGGGTATTACAATGAGCAGTTCTTC	CASSLGSRGGYYNEQFF
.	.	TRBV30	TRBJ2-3	TGTGCCTGGGGTAGAAACCCCCCAGATACGCAGTATTTT	CAWGRNPPDTQYF
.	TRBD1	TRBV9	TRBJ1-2	TGTGCCAGCAGCGTAGACAGGGGAGGTAACTATGGCTACACCTTC	CASSVDRGGNYGYTF
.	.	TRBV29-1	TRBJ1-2	TGCAGCGTTGCAGAGAGTGTCTACACCTTC	CSVAESVYTF
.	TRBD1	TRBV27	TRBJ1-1	TGTGCCAGCAGCAAAAATACAGGGGGCGCTGGGTTCTTT	CASSKNTGGAGFF
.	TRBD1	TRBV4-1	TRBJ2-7	TGCGCCAGCAGCCAAGCGGACAGGCCGTACGAGCAGTACTTC	CASSQADRPYEQYF
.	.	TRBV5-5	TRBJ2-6	TGTGCCAGCAGCTTTGCCAGGGGAATCGGGGCCAACGTCCTGACTTTC	CASSFARGIGANVLTF
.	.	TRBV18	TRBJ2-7	TGTGCCAGCTCACCCCCGGGACACCCGAGGCGGGAGCAGTACTTC	CASSPPGHPRREQYF
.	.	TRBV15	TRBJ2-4	TGTGCCACCAGCAGAGAGGGCGCACCCGATCTAGCCAAAAACATTCAGTACTTC	CATSREGAPDLAKNIQYF
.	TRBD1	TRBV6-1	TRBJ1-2	TGTGCCAGCAGTGATAGGGGACAGGGCGATGGCTACACCTTC	CASSDRGQGDGYTF
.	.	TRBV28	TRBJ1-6	TGTGCCAGCAGTCTGGGGGACAACCTGATGGAAAATTCACCCCTCCACTTT	CASSLGDNLMENSPLHF
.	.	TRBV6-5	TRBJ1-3	TGTGCCAGCAAAACGACGAGGGTGGGAAACACCATATATTTT	CASKTTRVGNTIYF
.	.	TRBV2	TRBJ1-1	TGTGCCAGCGGGGGGGATCCTGAAGCTTTCTTT	CASGGDPEAFF
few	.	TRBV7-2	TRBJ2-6	TGTGCCAGCAGCTCCGGACACTCTGGGGCCAACGTCCTGACTTTC	CASSSGHSGANVLTF